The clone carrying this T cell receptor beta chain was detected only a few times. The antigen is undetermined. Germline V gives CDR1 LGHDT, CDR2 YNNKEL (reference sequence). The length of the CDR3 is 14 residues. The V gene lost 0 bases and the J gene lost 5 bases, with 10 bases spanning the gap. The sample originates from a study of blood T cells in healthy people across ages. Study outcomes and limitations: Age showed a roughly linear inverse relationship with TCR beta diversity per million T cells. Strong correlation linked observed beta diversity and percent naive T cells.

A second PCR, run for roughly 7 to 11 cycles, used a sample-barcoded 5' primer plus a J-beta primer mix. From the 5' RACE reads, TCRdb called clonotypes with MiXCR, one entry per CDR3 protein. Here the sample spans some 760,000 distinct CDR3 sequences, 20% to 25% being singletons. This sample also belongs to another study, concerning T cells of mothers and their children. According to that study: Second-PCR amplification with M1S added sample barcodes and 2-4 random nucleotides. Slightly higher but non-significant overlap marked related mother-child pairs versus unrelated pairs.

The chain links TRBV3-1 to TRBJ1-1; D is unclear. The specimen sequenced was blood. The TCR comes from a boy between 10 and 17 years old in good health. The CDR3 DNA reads TGTGCCAGCAGCCAAGACGAGTGGGGAACTGAAGCTTTCTTT. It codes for CASSQDEWGTEAFF.